This T cell receptor (beta chain) stems from a study of cytomegalovirus exposure and HLA in healthy donors. Study overall: The 100 million to 140 million unique TCR beta sequences, from about 180 million T cells, were found by an earlier analysis. Study observations and caveats: Serostatus for CMV was the only available immune exposure information.

A few counts support this clone. Its antigen is not known. The PCR contained 60 Vbeta and 13 Jbeta primers. The authors' processing: Later analysis identified roughly 84 million unique TCR beta chains, some 10 million shared. Only in-frame clones appear in the TCRdb table, and some are missing; sequencing was by immunoSEQ multiplex PCR. V and J calls and clone size are as listed in that table; D and trimming were resolved from the DNA. The repertoire has 90,000 or so clones, about 81% of them found once; the top ten carry around 4.2%. Sequencing used PBMCs. The clonotype was recovered from a man aged 55 to 70 in good health and CMV-seronegative.

The DNA of the CDR3 is TGTGCCAGCAGCCAAGACCAGCGGGGGTACCAAGAGACCCAGTACTTC. Its protein is CASSQDQRGYQETQYF. The chain uses TRBV4-2 and TRBJ2-5; 8 nucleotides align to TRBD2. V shed 0 bases and J 0 bases; nucleotides not matched to a gene: 3. The CDR3 runs 16 residues. Germline values: CDR1 LGHNA, CDR2 YNFKEQ.